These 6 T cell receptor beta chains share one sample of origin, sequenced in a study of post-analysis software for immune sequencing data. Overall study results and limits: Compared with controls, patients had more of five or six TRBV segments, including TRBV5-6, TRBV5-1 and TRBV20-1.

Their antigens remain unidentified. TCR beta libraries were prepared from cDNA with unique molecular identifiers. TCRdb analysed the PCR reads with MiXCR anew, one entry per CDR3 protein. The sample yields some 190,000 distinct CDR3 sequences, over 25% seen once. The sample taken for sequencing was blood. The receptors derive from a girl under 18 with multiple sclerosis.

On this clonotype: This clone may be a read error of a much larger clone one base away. CDR3 nucleotide sequence: TGCAGTGCTAGAGAGGGGGGGTGGCTCAATGAGCAGTACTTC. As protein: CSAREGGWLNEQYF. J is TRBJ2-7 and V is TRBV20-1; TRBD2 matches at 7 bases. The CDR3 extends over 14 amino acids. Germline V CDR1 and CDR2: DFQATT, SNEGSKA (reference sequence). V was clipped by 0 bases and J by 7 bases; unmatched bases: 9.

The CDR3 sequence: CSASGGRSTGELFF. The CDR3 nucleotides read TGCAGTGCTAGCGGGGGTAGAAGCACCGGGGAGCTGTTTTTT. This rearrangement joins TRBV20-1 to TRBJ2-2; tentative D call: TRBD2 (6 bases). The germline V gene has CDR1 DFQATT and CDR2 SNEGSKA (reference sequence). The CDR3 consists of 14 residues. V lost 3 bases, J lost 4 bases, and 12 bases lay in between.

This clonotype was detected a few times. The CDR3, as DNA: TGTGCCAGCGACGACAGGGGGGGTTTGAACACTGAAGCTTTCTTT. Translating it yields CASDDRGGLNTEAFF. The rearrangement links TRBV21-1 to TRBJ1-1; the table calls TRBD1, which could not be checked here. TRBV21-1 constitutes a pseudogene. The CDR3 is made up of 15 amino acids.

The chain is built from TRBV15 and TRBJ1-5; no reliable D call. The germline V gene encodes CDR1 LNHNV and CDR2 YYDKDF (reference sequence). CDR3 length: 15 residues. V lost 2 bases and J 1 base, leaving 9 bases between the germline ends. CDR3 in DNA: TGTGCCACCAGCAGATCCGGACGGAGCAATCAGCCCCAGCATTTT. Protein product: CATSRSGRSNQPQHF.

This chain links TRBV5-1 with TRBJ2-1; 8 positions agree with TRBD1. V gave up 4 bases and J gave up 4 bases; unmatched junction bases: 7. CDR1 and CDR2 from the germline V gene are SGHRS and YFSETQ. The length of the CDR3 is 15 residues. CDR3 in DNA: TGCGCCAGCAGCCAAGGACAGGGATATTACAATGAGCAGTTCTTC. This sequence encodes CASSQGQGYYNEQFF.

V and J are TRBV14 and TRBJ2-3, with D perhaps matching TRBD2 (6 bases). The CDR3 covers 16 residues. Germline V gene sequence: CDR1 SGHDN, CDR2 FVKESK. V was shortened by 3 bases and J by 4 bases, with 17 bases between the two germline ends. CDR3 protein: CASSQYGLIVPDTQYF. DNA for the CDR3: TGTGCCAGCAGCCAGTACGGACTAATTGTCCCAGATACGCAGTATTTT.